The sequence of this T cell receptor beta chain was determined in a study of shared clonotypes between healthy human individuals. Concerning this clone itself: Within the sample, other DNA sequences also encode this same CDR3.

Terminally differentiated effector memory CD45RA+ cells were excluded by CCR7 positive selection of CD45RO-negative cells. Only in-frame clones appear in the TCRdb table, and some are missing; sequencing was by immunoSEQ multiplex PCR. This sample has approximately 840,000 clones, with about 96% found just once. Germline V gives CDR1 MNHEY, CDR2 SMNVEV (reference sequence). There are 13 residues in the CDR3. Trimming took off 2 bases at V and 2 bases at J, with 7 bases between the two ends. The sequencing sample was made of naive CD8+ T cells sorted from blood. This chain connects TRBV27 to TRBJ2-7; D is undetermined. The sequence derives from a man in his thirties or forties in good health. CDR3 loop: CASSLRVAYEQYF. The CDR3 nucleotides read TGTGCCAGCAGTTTACGCGTGGCCTACGAGCAGTACTTC.